Listed below are T cell receptor beta chains from one sample, sequenced in a study of blood T cell repertoires in COVID-19. Sequencing used immunoSEQ multiplex PCR; TCRdb keeps in-frame clones, though not all of them. Here the sample spans some 300,000 clones, 65% to 90% being singletons. Source material: PBMCs or T cells enriched from blood (not recorded which). These receptor sequences come from a man between 25 and 39 years old who had recovered from COVID-19. Both conserved end residues are part of each CDR3. A D gene is named only where the DNA matches it firmly. A clone size is listed for some rows: how often the clone was seen (once, few, many), or a class if it is expanded.

v_call	d_call	j_call	clone_size	cdr3_nt	cdr3_aa
TRBV5-1	.	TRBJ1-1	.	TGCGCCAGCAGATTCGCGGGCACTGAAGCTTTCTTT	CASRFAGTEAFF
TRBV9	.	TRBJ2-1	.	TGTGCCAGCAGCGTAGGGGGAGCGTTATACAATGAGCAGTTCTTC	CASSVGGALYNEQFF
TRBV7-8	.	TRBJ1-1	.	TGTGCCAGCAGCTTAGTGTTCGGGAACACTGAAGCTTTCTTT	CASSLVFGNTEAFF
TRBV20-1	TRBD2	TRBJ2-5	.	TGCAGTGCTAGTAGGCTAGCGGGGGGGCGAGAGACCCAGTACTTC	CSASRLAGGRETQYF
TRBV6-2/TRBV6-3	.	TRBJ2-1	.	TGTGCCAGCAGTTTAGTAAAGGGGCATGAGCAGTTCTTC	CASSLVKGHEQFF
TRBV5-4	TRBD2	TRBJ2-3	.	TGTGCCAGCAGCTTGGACGGCGGGGGGGCGGTGGGAGATACGCAGTATTTT	CASSLDGGGAVGDTQYF
TRBV2	TRBD1	TRBJ1-2	.	TGTGCCAGCAGTGAAGGGACAGGGTTTCGCGGCTACACCTTC	CASSEGTGFRGYTF
TRBV11-3	TRBD2	TRBJ2-5	.	TGTGCCAGCAGCTTAAGCGGGGGAGAACAAGAGACCCAGTACTTC	CASSLSGGEQETQYF
TRBV11-2	TRBD1	TRBJ1-3	few	TGTGCCAGCAGCCTATACGGGACAGGGCTAAGCTCTGGAAACACCATATATTTT	CASSLYGTGLSSGNTIYF
TRBV27	TRBD2	TRBJ2-1	.	TGTGCCAGCACCCAAGCGGGGGCCACCTACAATGAGCAGTTCTTC	CASTQAGATYNEQFF
TRBV24-1	TRBD2	TRBJ2-1	.	TGTGCCACCAGTGATGAAGCGGGGGGGGACAATGAGCAGTTCTTC	CATSDEAGGDNEQFF
TRBV7-8	.	TRBJ2-5	.	TGTGCCAGCAGCTTAGCAGGAGGGCTCCTGGGAGAGACCCAGTACTTC	CASSLAGGLLGETQYF
TRBV28	.	TRBJ2-3	.	TGTGCCAGCAGACAGGCTAAATCAGATACGCAGTATTTT	CASRQAKSDTQYF
TRBV6-5	.	TRBJ1-1	.	TGTGCCAGCAGATACTTACAGGGAGCTTTTACTGAAGCTTTCTTT	CASRYLQGAFTEAFF
TRBV5-4	.	TRBJ1-5	.	TGTGCCAGCAGCGTGCCCTCATATCAGGGCTTCTATAGCAATCAGCCCCAGCATTTT	CASSVPSYQGFYSNQPQHF
TRBV5-4	TRBD2	TRBJ2-1	few	TGTGCCAGCAGCTTACGACTAGCGGGAGATGAGCAGTTCTTC	CASSLRLAGDEQFF
TRBV5-1	.	TRBJ2-3	.	TGCGCCAGCAGCCTGTTGGACAGAGAAACAGATACGCAGTATTTT	CASSLLDRETDTQYF
TRBV5-6	.	TRBJ2-5	.	TGTGCCAGCAGCTTGGGTCCGGGCTCGGGGGAGACCCAGTACTTC	CASSLGPGSGETQYF
TRBV6-1	.	TRBJ2-5	.	TGTGCCAGCAGTGAAATTGATTCCAGGGCAGAGACCCAGTACTTC	CASSEIDSRAETQYF
TRBV4-1	.	TRBJ2-3	.	TGCGCCAGCAGCCTTACTTTAGTTTCAGATACGCAGTATTTT	CASSLTLVSDTQYF
TRBV5-4	TRBD2	TRBJ2-7	.	TGTGCCAGCAGGCCATTGGGGGGACTAGCGGGAGGGCCGGAGTACGAGCAGTACTTC	CASRPLGGLAGGPEYEQYF
TRBV6-5	.	TRBJ1-5	.	TGTGCCAGCAGTACCGCCCCTGGCCCCAATCAGCCCCAGCATTTT	CASSTAPGPNQPQHF
TRBV10-3	.	TRBJ1-1	once	TGTGCCGCAGAATCCCGATGGACCGGGATGAACACTGAAGCTTTCTTT	CAAESRWTGMNTEAFF
TRBV3-1/TRBV3-2	TRBD2	TRBJ2-5	once	TGTGCCAGCAGCGAGGACCTAAGCGCTAGCGGCCAAGAGACCCAGTACTTC	CASSEDLSASGQETQYF
TRBV14	.	TRBJ2-5	.	TGTGCCAGCAGCCAAGCTGGGGGCCTTAGCCAGTACTTC	CASSQAGGLSQYF
TRBV7-9	TRBD1	TRBJ2-2	.	TGTGCCAGCAGCACAGGGGGCAACACCGGGGAGCTGTTTTTT	CASSTGGNTGELFF
TRBV7-9	.	TRBJ1-2	.	TGTGCCAGCAGCCTCGGGGGCTATGGCTACACCTTC	CASSLGGYGYTF
TRBV13	.	TRBJ2-3	.	TGTGCCAGCAGCTCCGGACTAAACACAGATACGCAGTATTTT	CASSSGLNTDTQYF
TRBV7-9	TRBD1	TRBJ2-7	few	TGTGCCAGCAGCTTAAGGAAGGGGGCGGACGAGCAGTACTTC	CASSLRKGADEQYF
TRBV18	.	TRBJ2-2	.	TGTGCCAGCTCACCAGGAGGGGTCGGGGAGCTGTTTTTT	CASSPGGVGELFF
TRBV7-2	TRBD2	TRBJ2-3	.	TGTGCCAGCAGCTTAGCAATTATAGGGACTAGCGGGATTGGTCCAGATACGCAGTATTTT	CASSLAIIGTSGIGPDTQYF
TRBV11-2	TRBD1	TRBJ1-2	.	TGTGCCAGCAGCTTTTCGACGACAGGGCGGGGCTATGGCTACACCTTC	CASSFSTTGRGYGYTF
TRBV6-2/TRBV6-3	TRBD1	TRBJ1-1	.	TGTGCCAGCAATTACAGGGGGTCGAAAACTGAAGCTTTCTTT	CASNYRGSKTEAFF
TRBV7-9	.	TRBJ1-1	.	TGTGCCAGCAGCTCCTTCTCAGGGGCCACTGAAGCTTTCTTT	CASSSFSGATEAFF
TRBV30	.	TRBJ2-2	.	TGTGCCTGGAGGCTTAGACAGAACACCGGGGAGCTGTTTTTT	CAWRLRQNTGELFF
TRBV24-1	TRBD2	TRBJ2-7	.	TGTGCCACCATGGGCGGGAGGGGACCCCATAGTTACGAGCAGTACTTC	CATMGGRGPHSYEQYF
TRBV14	.	TRBJ1-5	.	TGTGCCAGCAGCCAAGTTGATGGGACATACAATCAGCCCCAGCATTTT	CASSQVDGTYNQPQHF
TRBV19	TRBD2	TRBJ2-1	.	TGTGCCAGTAGTATAGCGGGAGGGCCCTACAATGAGCAGTTCTTC	CASSIAGGPYNEQFF
TRBV28	.	TRBJ1-3	.	TGTGCCAGCAGGGCACAGGGACCCTCTGGAAACACCATATATTTT	CASRAQGPSGNTIYF
TRBV18	.	TRBJ2-7	.	TGTGCCAGCTCAGAACTACCCGGTCAAAGCTCCTACGAGCAGTACTTC	CASSELPGQSSYEQYF
TRBV5-5	.	TRBJ1-1	few	TGTGCCAGCAGCTGGGCCGGAGGTGGGAACACTGAAGCTTTCTTT	CASSWAGGGNTEAFF
TRBV4-1	TRBD2	TRBJ2-7	.	TGCGCCAGCAGCCAAGAGTGGCGGGGGGGTGTCGCATACGAGCAGTACTTC	CASSQEWRGGVAYEQYF
TRBV7-2	TRBD1	TRBJ1-1	.	TGTGCCAGCAGCTCCTCTGGGACAGAGGGGCGGAACACTGAAGCTTTCTTT	CASSSSGTEGRNTEAFF
TRBV10-2	.	TRBJ2-7	.	TGCGCCAGCAGTGAGTCTAGCGGTAACGAGCAGTACTTC	CASSESSGNEQYF
TRBV21-1	.	TRBJ1-5	.	TGTGCCCCCAGGGAAATCGGTCAGCCCCAGCATTTT	CAPREIGQPQHF
TRBV28	TRBD1	TRBJ1-2	.	TGTGCCAGCAGTTTACCAGGGGGCGGCGGCTACACCTTC	CASSLPGGGGYTF
TRBV3-1/TRBV3-2	.	TRBJ2-6	.	TGTGCCAGCAGCCCAGCCCGGCAGGGAGGGGGCAACGTCCTGACTTTC	CASSPARQGGGNVLTF
TRBV24-1	.	TRBJ2-1	.	TGTGCCACCAGTGATCCGCGGGGAGGCTCCTACAATGAGCAGTTCTTC	CATSDPRGGSYNEQFF
TRBV27	TRBD2	TRBJ2-7	.	TGTGCCAGCAGTTCCGGGACTAGCGGGGCCCCCTACGAGCAGTACTTC	CASSSGTSGAPYEQYF
TRBV5-1	.	TRBJ2-7	.	TGCGCCAGCAGTTCCATACCGGGACTGGCCTCCTACGAGCAGTACTTC	CASSSIPGLASYEQYF
TRBV12-5	TRBD1	TRBJ1-1	.	TGTGCTAGTGGTTTCCAGGGGGTGAGTTACACAAACACTGAAGCTTTCTTT	CASGFQGVSYTNTEAFF